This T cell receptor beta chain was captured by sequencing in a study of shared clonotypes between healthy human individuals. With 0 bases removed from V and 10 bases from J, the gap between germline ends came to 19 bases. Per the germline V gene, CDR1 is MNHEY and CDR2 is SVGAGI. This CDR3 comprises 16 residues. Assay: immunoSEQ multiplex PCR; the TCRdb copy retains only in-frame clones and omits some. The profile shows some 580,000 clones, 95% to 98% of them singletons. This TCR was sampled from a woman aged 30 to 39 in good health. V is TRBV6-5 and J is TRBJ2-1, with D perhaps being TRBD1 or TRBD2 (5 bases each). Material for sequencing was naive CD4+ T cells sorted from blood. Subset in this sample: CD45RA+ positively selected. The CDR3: CASSYSDNIGGWEQFF. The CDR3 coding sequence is TGTGCCAGCAGTTACTCGGACAATATCGGAGGTTGGGAGCAGTTCTTC.